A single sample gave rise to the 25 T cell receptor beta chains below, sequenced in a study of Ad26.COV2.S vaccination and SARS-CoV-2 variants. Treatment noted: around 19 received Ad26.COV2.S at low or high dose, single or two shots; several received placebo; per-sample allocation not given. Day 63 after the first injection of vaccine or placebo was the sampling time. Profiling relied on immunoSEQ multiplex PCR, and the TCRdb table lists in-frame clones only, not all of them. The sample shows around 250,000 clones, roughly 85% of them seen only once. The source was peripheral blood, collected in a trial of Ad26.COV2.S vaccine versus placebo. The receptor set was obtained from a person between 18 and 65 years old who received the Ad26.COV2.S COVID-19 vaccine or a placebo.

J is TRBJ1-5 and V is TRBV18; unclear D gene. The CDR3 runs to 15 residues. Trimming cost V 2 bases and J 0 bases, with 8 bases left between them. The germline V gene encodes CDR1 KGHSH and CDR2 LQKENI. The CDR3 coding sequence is TGTGCCAGCTCACCAGAGGGAAATAGCAATCAGCCCCAGCATTTT. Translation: CASSPEGNSNQPQHF.

As DNA, the CDR3 is TGTGCCAGCATGGCGGGTGGTTACAATGAGCAGTTCTTC. This codes for CASMAGGYNEQFF. The chain uses TRBV2 and TRBJ2-1; D may be TRBD2 (5 bases). There are 13 residues in the CDR3. CDR1 and CDR2 (germline): SNHLY, FYNNEI. V was shortened by 7 bases and J by 4 bases, with 11 bases between the two germline ends.

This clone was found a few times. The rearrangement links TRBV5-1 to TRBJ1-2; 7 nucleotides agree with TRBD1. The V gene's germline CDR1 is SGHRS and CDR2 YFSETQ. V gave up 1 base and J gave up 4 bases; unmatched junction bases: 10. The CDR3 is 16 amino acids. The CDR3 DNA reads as TGCGCCAGCAGCTTGATGGGAGGCAGGGGGACCTATGGCTACACCTTC. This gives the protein CASSLMGGRGTYGYTF.

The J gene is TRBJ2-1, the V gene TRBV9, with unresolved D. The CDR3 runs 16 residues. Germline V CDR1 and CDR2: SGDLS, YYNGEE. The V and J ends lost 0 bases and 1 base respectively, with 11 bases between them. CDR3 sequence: CASSVVSGVSYNEQFF. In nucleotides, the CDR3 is TGTGCCAGCAGCGTAGTATCTGGGGTGTCCTACAATGAGCAGTTCTTC.

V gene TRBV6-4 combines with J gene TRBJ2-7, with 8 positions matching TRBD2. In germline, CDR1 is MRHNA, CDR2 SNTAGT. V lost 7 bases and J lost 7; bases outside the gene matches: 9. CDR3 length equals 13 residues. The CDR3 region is CASKKAGAEEQYV. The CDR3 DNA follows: TGTGCCAGCAAGAAAGCGGGGGCGGAGGAGCAGTACGTC.

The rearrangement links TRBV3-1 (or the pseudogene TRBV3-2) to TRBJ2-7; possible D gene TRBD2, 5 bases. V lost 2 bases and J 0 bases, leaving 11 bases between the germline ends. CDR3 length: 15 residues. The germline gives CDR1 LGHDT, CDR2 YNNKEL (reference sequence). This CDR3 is CASSQWRARSYEQYV. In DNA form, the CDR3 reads TGTGCCAGCAGCCAATGGCGGGCCCGCTCCTACGAGCAGTACGTC.

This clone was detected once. In DNA, the CDR3 is TGTGCCAGCAGCTCCCTTGGGGCCAGCACAGATACGCAGTATTTT. Translated: CASSSLGASTDTQYF. The chain employs TRBV7-3 and TRBJ2-3; D is perhaps TRBD1 (5 bases). The CDR3 contains 15 residues. Germline V CDR1 and CDR2: SGHTA, FQGTGA. V lost 4 bases and J 0 bases, leaving 11 bases between the germline ends.

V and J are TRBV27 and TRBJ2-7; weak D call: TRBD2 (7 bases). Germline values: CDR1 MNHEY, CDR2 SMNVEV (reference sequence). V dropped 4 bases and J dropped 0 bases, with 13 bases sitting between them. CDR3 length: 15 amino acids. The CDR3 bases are TGTGCCAGCAGTTCTTGGGGGGGCAGCTCCTACGAGCAGTACGTC. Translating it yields CASSSWGGSSYEQYV.

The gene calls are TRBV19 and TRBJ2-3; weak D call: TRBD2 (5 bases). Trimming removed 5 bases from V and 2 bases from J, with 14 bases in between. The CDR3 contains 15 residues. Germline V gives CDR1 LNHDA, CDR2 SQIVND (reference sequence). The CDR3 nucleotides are TGTGCCAGTAGTCTCGTGGACTCTCACACAGATACGCAGTATTTT. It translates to CASSLVDSHTDTQYF.

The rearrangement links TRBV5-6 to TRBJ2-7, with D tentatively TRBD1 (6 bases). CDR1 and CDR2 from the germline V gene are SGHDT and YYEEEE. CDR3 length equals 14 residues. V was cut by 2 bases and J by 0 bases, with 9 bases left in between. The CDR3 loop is CASSLGQSSYEQYV. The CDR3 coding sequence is TGTGCCAGCAGCTTAGGACAGAGCTCCTACGAGCAGTACGTC.

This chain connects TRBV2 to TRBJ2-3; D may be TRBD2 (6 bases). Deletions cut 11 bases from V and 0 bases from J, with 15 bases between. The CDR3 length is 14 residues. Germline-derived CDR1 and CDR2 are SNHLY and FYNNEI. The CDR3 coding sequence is TGTGCCTCCGGGGACTCCCCTAGCACAGATACGCAGTATTTT. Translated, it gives CASGDSPSTDTQYF.

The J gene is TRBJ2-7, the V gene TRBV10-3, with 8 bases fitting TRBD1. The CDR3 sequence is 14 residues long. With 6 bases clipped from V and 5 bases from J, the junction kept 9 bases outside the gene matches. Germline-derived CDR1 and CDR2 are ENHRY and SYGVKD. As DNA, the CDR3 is TGTGCCATCAGAGGGACAGGATCCGGGGACGAGCAGTACTTC. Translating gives CAIRGTGSGDEQYF.

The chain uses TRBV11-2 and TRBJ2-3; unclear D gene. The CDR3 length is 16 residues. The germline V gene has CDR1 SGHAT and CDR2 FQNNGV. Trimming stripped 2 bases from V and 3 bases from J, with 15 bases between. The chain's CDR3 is CASSLRRVKSTDTQYF. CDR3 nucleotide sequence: TGTGCCAGCAGCTTACGTCGGGTAAAGTCGACAGATACGCAGTATTTT.

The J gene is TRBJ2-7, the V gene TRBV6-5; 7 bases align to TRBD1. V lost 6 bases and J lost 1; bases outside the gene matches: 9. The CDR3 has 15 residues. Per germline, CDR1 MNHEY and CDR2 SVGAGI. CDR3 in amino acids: CASRSMGQISYEQYF. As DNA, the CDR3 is TGTGCCAGCAGGTCCATGGGACAGATATCCTACGAGCAGTACTTC.

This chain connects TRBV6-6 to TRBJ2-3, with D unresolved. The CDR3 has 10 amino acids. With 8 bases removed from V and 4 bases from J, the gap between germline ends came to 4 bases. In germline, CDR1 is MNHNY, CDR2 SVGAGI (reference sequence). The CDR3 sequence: CASRADTQYF. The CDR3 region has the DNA TGTGCCAGCCGTGCAGATACGCAGTATTTT.

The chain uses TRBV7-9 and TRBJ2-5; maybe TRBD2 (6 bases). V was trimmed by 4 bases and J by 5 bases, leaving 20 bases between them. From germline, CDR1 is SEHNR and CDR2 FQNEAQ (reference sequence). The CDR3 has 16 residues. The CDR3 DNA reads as TGTGCCAGCAGCTCGTCCGGGACTCGGAGGGGCGAGACCCAGTACTTC. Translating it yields CASSSSGTRRGETQYF.

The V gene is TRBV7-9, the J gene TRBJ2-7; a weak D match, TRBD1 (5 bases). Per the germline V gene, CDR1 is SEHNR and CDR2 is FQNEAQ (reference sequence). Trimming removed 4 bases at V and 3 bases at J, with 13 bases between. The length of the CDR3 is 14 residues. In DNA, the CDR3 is TGTGCCAGCAGCTCGACTTTGGACAACTACGAGCAGTACTTC. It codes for CASSSTLDNYEQYF.

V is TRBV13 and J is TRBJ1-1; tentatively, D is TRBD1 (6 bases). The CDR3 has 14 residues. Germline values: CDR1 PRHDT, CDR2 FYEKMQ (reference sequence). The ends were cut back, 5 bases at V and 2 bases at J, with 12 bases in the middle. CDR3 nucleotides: TGTGCCAGCAGCCCACAGGGCCTAAACACTGAAGCTTTCTTT. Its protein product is CASSPQGLNTEAFF.

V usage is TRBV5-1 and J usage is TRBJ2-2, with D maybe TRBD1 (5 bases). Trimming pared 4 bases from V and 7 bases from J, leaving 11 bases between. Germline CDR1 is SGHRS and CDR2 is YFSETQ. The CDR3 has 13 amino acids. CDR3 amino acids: CASSAGWSGELFF. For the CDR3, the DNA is TGCGCCAGCAGCGCAGGGTGGAGCGGGGAGCTGTTTTTT.

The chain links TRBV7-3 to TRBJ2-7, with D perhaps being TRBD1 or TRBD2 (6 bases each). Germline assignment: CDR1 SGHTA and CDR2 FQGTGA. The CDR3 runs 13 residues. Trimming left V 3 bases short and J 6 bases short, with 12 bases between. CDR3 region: CASSLRGVGEQYF. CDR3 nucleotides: TGTGCCAGCAGCTTGAGGGGGGTCGGCGAGCAGTACTTC. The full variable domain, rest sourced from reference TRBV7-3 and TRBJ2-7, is GAGVSQTPSNKVTEKGKYVELRCDPISGHTALYWYRQSLGQGPEFLIYFQGTGAADDSGLPNDRFFAVRPEGSVSTLKIQRTERGDSAVYLCASSLRGVGEQYFGPGTRLTVT.

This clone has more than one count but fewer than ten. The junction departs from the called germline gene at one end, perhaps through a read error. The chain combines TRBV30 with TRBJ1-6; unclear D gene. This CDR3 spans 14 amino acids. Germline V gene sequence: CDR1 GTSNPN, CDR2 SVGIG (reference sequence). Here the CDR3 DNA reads TGTGCCCGGAGTTCGGCAGACTATAATTCACCCCTCCACTTT. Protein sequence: CARSSADYNSPLHF.

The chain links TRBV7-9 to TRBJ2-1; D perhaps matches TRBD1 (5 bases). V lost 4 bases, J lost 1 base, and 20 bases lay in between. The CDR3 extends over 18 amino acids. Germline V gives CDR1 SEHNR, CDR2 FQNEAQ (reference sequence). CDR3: CASSSTYYATESYNEQFF. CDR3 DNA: TGTGCCAGCAGCTCCACCTATTACGCGACAGAATCCTACAATGAGCAGTTCTTC.

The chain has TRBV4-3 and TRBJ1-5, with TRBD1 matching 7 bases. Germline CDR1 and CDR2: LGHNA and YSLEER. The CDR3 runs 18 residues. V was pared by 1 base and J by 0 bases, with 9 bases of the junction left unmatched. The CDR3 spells CASSQVLGGHYSNQPQHF. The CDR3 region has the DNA TGCGCCAGCAGCCAAGTCTTAGGGGGCCATTATAGCAATCAGCCCCAGCATTTT.

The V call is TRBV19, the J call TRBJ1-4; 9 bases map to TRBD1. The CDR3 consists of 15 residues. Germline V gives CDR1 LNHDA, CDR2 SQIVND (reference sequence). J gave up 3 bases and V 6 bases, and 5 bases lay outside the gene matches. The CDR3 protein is CASSGTGLANEKLFF. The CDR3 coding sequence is TGTGCCAGTAGCGGGACAGGGCTGGCTAATGAAAAACTGTTTTTT.

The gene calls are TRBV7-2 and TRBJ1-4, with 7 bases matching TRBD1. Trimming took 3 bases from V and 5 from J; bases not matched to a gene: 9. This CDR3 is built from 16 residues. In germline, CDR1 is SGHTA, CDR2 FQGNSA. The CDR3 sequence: CASSFHRDSKNEKLFF. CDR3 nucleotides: TGTGCCAGCAGCTTTCACCGGGACAGCAAAAATGAAAAACTGTTTTTT. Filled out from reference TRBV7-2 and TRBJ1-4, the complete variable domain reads GAGVSQSPSNKVTEKGKDVELRCDPISGHTALYWYRQSLGQGLEFLIYFQGNSAPDKSGLPSDRFSAERTGGSVSTLTIQRTQQEDSAVYLCASSFHRDSKNEKLFFGSGTQLSVL.